This entry lists 31 T cell receptor beta chains sequenced from one sample in a study of T cell responses to AZD1222 COVID-19 vaccine. The protocol was immunoSEQ multiplex PCR, while the TCRdb copy is restricted to in-frame clones and leaves out a portion. The repertoire holds about 67,000 clones, approximately 80% seen once, with roughly 20% in the top ten. The material was peripheral blood, obtained on day 0 of AZD1222 vaccination. These receptors were taken from an adult in good health.

V gene TRBV28 combines with J gene TRBJ1-4, with D possibly matching TRBD1 (5 bases). This CDR3 comprises 16 residues. V was shortened by 6 bases and J by 6 bases, with 20 bases between the two germline ends. Germline V gene data show CDR1 as MDHEN and CDR2 as SYDVKM. The chain's CDR3 is CASSSPREGWDEKLFF. CDR3 DNA sequence: TGTGCCAGCAGCTCTCCCCGAGAGGGGTGGGATGAAAAACTGTTTTTT.

The chain uses TRBV9 and TRBJ2-5; 8 bases are shared with TRBD2. Losses at the gene ends were 4 bases for V and 6 bases for J; bases not matched to a gene: 8. CDR3 length: 14 amino acids. Looked up from germline, CDR1 is SGDLS and CDR2 is YYNGEE. Here the CDR3 reads CASSSLTSGKTQYF. CDR3 in DNA: TGTGCCAGCAGCTCCCTAACTAGCGGTAAGACCCAGTACTTC. The full variable domain, its missing parts supplied by reference TRBV9 and TRBJ2-5, is DSGVTQTPKHLITATGQRVTLRCSPRSGDLSVYWYQQSLDQGLQFLIQYYNGEERAKGNILERFSAQQFPDLHSELNLSSLELGDSALYFCASSSLTSGKTQYFGPGTRLLVL.

This rearrangement joins TRBV10-2 to TRBJ1-1; D not certain. Trimming took off 8 bases at V and 1 base at J, with 11 bases between the two ends. Germline CDR1 is WSHSY and CDR2 is SAAADI. CDR3 length: 13 residues. In DNA form, the CDR3 reads TGCGCCAGCTCAGGAGGACGGAACACTGAAGCTTTCTTT. Translated, it gives CASSGGRNTEAFF.

This clone appeared once. The rearrangement uses TRBV10-1 and TRBJ1-2; D is unresolved. Germline CDR1 and CDR2: WNHNN and SYGVQD (reference sequence). The CDR3 is 12 amino acids. Trimming removed 7 bases from V and 7 bases from J, with 13 bases in between. The CDR3 loop is CASKVASSGYTF. In DNA, the CDR3 is TGCGCCAGCAAAGTTGCGTCCTCTGGCTACACCTTC.

The chain couples TRBV5-5 to TRBJ1-6; TRBD1 matches at 9 bases. CDR3 length: 16 amino acids. Germline V gene lookup returns CDR1 SGHKS and CDR2 YYEKEE (reference sequence). Trimming at V came to 4 bases and at J to 9 bases, leaving 11 bases not matched to a gene. This chain's CDR3 is CASSPRRGQGTSPLHF. CDR3 sequence (DNA): TGTGCCAGCAGCCCGAGGAGGGGACAGGGTACTTCACCCCTCCACTTT.

The chain recombines TRBV9 with TRBJ2-1, with D possibly called TRBD1 or TRBD2 (7 bases each). V was cut by 6 bases and J by 4 bases, with 17 bases left in between. The CDR3 sequence is 15 residues long. Germline assignment: CDR1 SGDLS and CDR2 YYNGEE. As DNA, the CDR3 is TGTGCCAGCACATGGGACAGCGGGGTTTACAATGAGCAGTTCTTC. Translated: CASTWDSGVYNEQFF.

On this clone itself: Other DNA sequences of this sample code for an identical CDR3. This sequence joins TRBV24-1 and TRBJ1-5, with D maybe TRBD1 (6 bases). Trimming stripped 3 bases from V and 4 bases from J, with 9 bases between. CDR3 length equals 14 residues. The germline V gene has CDR1 KGHDR and CDR2 SFDVKD. CDR3 residues: CATSDQGGNQPQHF. CDR3 in DNA: TGTGCCACCAGTGATCAAGGGGGGAATCAGCCCCAGCATTTT.

The CDR3 loop is CASSPAQGQITAYGYTF. The CDR3 region has the DNA TGTGCCAGCTCACCGGCTCAGGGACAGATAACCGCCTATGGCTACACCTTC. This chain connects TRBV18 to TRBJ1-2; TRBD1 matches 7 bases. CDR1 and CDR2 (germline): KGHSH, LQKENI. The ends lost 3 bases at V and 4 bases at J; junction bases unmatched: 14. The CDR3 runs to 17 residues.

The chain recombines TRBV12-3 or TRBV12-4 with TRBJ1-1, with unresolved D. The CDR3 is 11 amino acids. V gave up 5 bases and J gave up 7 bases, with 8 bases separating them. The CDR3 sequence: CASSEAFEAFF. The CDR3 region has the DNA TGTGCCAGCAGTGAGGCCTTTGAAGCTTTCTTT.

The V gene is TRBV6-5, the J gene TRBJ2-7; 8 nucleotides match TRBD1. This CDR3 is built from 13 residues. The germline V gene has CDR1 MNHEY and CDR2 SVGAGI. Trimming took 8 bases from V and 2 from J; bases not matched to a gene: 5. The CDR3 sequence is CASWRTGTYEQYF. The CDR3 bases are TGTGCCAGCTGGCGGACAGGGACCTACGAGCAGTACTTC.

This chain links TRBV7-2 with TRBJ1-5, with TRBD1 as a possible D gene (5 bases). Trimming pared 6 bases from V and 1 base from J, leaving 13 bases between. The CDR3 runs to 15 residues. Per the germline V gene, CDR1 is SGHTA and CDR2 is FQGNSA. The DNA of the CDR3 is TGTGCCAGCAGTCGGGGTTCAGGGAGCAATCAGCCCCAGCATTTT. Encoded protein: CASSRGSGSNQPQHF.

The chain couples TRBV6-5 to TRBJ2-6; unclear D gene. This CDR3 has 13 amino acids. CDR1 is MNHEY and CDR2 is SVGAGI in the germline V gene. V lost 3 bases and J 1 base, leaving 1 base between the germline ends. The CDR3 loop reads CASSYSGANVLTF. The CDR3 DNA is TGTGCCAGCAGTTATTCTGGGGCCAACGTCCTGACTTTC.

The chain combines TRBV15 with TRBJ1-1, with D perhaps matching TRBD1 (5 bases). The CDR3 length is 15 residues. V lost 1 base and J lost 4, with 13 bases in between. From germline, CDR1 is LNHNV and CDR2 YYDKDF (reference sequence). CDR3 in DNA: TGTGCCACCAGCAGAGCAGGTTGGGGGTCCACTGAAGCTTTCTTT. Encoded protein: CATSRAGWGSTEAFF.

V usage is TRBV27 and J usage is TRBJ1-5, with unresolved D. The CDR3 extends over 12 amino acids. The V and J ends lost 3 bases and 4 bases respectively, with 4 bases between them. Germline assignment: CDR1 MNHEY and CDR2 SMNVEV (reference sequence). The CDR3 DNA follows: TGTGCCAGCAGTTTCATTAATCAGCCCCAGCATTTT. Translation gives CASSFINQPQHF.

The genes are TRBV27 and TRBJ2-7, with D tentatively TRBD1 (5 bases). Germline lookup yields CDR1 MNHEY and CDR2 SMNVEV (reference sequence). The CDR3 has 13 residues. The germline V and J ends were trimmed by 7 bases and 1 base, with 11 bases remaining between them. CDR3 sequence: CASKGFSSYEQYF. The CDR3 bases are TGTGCCAGCAAGGGGTTTAGTTCCTACGAGCAGTACTTC.

The chain has TRBV6-1 and TRBJ2-7, with 7 bases that match TRBD1. Germline V gives CDR1 MNHNS, CDR2 SASEGT. The CDR3 covers 16 residues. The junction had 8 bases not matched to a gene; V was cut back by 3 bases and J by 0 bases. The CDR3 coding sequence is TGTGCCAGCAGTGATCCTTGGGCAGGGGGCTCCTACGAGCAGTACTTC. Translating gives CASSDPWAGGSYEQYF.

The chain combines TRBV6-2 or TRBV6-3 with TRBJ2-1, with D maybe TRBD1 (5 bases). This CDR3 has 17 residues. Between the trimmed V and J ends, which lost 2 bases and 3 bases, there was a span of 17 bases. CDR1 and CDR2 (germline): MNHEY, SVGEGT. The DNA of the CDR3 is TGTGCCAGCAGTTACAGAGGCGCAGGGAACCTCTACAATGAGCAGTTCTTC. It codes for CASSYRGAGNLYNEQFF.

The gene calls are TRBV7-9 and TRBJ2-2; D ambiguous. The CDR3 covers 15 residues. The ends were cut back, 3 bases at V and 3 bases at J, with 11 bases in the middle. Germline V gives CDR1 SEHNR, CDR2 FQNEAQ (reference sequence). This CDR3 is CASSLVGAYTGELFF. CDR3 nucleotide sequence: TGTGCCAGCAGCTTGGTTGGCGCCTACACCGGGGAGCTGTTTTTT.

The chain joins TRBV6-1 to TRBJ2-1, with 9 bases identical to TRBD2. With V trimmed by 3 bases and J by 5 bases, 2 bases remained unmatched. CDR1 is MNHNS, CDR2 SASEGT, per germline. The length of the CDR3 is 14 residues. The DNA of the CDR3 is TGTGCCAGCAGTGAGGCGGGAGGGGACAATGAGCAGTTCTTC. It codes for CASSEAGGDNEQFF.

This chain uses TRBV4-2 with TRBJ1-3; D not certain. V lost 0 bases and J lost 0, with 9 bases in between. This CDR3 region has 16 residues. Per germline, CDR1 LGHNA and CDR2 YNFKEQ. CDR3 nucleotides: TGTGCCAGCAGCCAAGAGTTGATCCTCTCTGGAAACACCATATATTTT. It is translated as CASSQELILSGNTIYF.

This chain uses TRBV27 with TRBJ1-4, with D maybe TRBD1 (6 bases). V lost 2 bases and J 8 bases, leaving 15 bases between the germline ends. CDR1 is MNHEY, CDR2 SMNVEV, per germline (reference sequence). The CDR3 consists of 15 residues. This CDR3 is CASSLGRGNREKLFF. CDR3 sequence (DNA): TGTGCCAGCAGTTTAGGTAGGGGGAACAGGGAAAAACTGTTTTTT. Looking up the rest from reference TRBV27 and TRBJ1-4 gives the full variable domain: EAQVTQNPRYLITVTGKKLTVTCSQNMNHEYMSWYRQDPGLGLRQIYYSMNVEVTDKGDVPEGYKVSRKEKRNFPLILESPSPNQTSLYFCASSLGRGNREKLFFGSGTQLSVL.

This clone was recorded only once. The chain employs TRBV6-9 and TRBJ2-7, with D possibly TRBD2 on 6 matching bases. Trimming took 8 bases from V and 1 from J, leaving 30 bases between them. The CDR3 is made up of 19 amino acids. Germline lookup yields CDR1 MNHGY and CDR2 SVAAGI. The CDR3 loop is CASSGLLSGGGGASYEQYF. The DNA of the CDR3 is TGTGCCAGCTCAGGATTGTTATCTGGTGGTGGCGGGGCGTCCTACGAGCAGTACTTC.

The chain has TRBV3-1 (or the pseudogene TRBV3-2) and TRBJ2-2, with 7 positions matching TRBD2. CDR1 is LGHDT, CDR2 YNNKEL, per germline (reference sequence). Germline trimming cut 0 bases from V and 1 base from J; bases unmatched to any gene: 5. The CDR3 runs to 17 residues. This chain's CDR3 is CASSQDPGGGNTGELFF. The CDR3 DNA sequence: TGTGCCAGCAGCCAAGATCCCGGCGGGGGGAACACCGGGGAGCTGTTTTTT.

Only one count was recorded for this clone. V usage is TRBV28 and J usage is TRBJ2-7; TRBD1 matches 12 bases. V lost 10 bases, J lost 7 bases, and 8 bases stayed unmatched. Germline V lookup: CDR1 MDHEN, CDR2 SYDVKM. This CDR3 has 13 amino acids. CDR3 sequence: CATPGQGAGEQYF. CDR3 in DNA: TGTGCCACCCCGGGACAGGGGGCGGGGGAGCAGTACTTC.

This chain links TRBV11-2 with TRBJ2-4, with 12 bases aligning to TRBD1. Germline V gene lookup returns CDR1 SGHAT and CDR2 FQNNGV. V lost 5 bases, J lost 2 bases, and 7 bases stayed unmatched. The CDR3 spans 17 residues. The CDR3 sequence is CASSGPGTGGTKNIQYF. As DNA, the CDR3 is TGTGCCAGCAGCGGCCCCGGGACAGGGGGCACCAAAAACATTCAGTACTTC.

The chain joins TRBV5-8 to TRBJ1-2; D is perhaps TRBD1 (5 bases). The CDR3 sequence is 12 residues long. The V and J ends lost 1 base and 6 bases respectively, with 7 bases between them. Per germline, CDR1 SGHTS and CDR2 YDEGEE. For the CDR3, the DNA is TGTGCCAGCAGCTTGAGAGGGGATGGCTACACCTTC. As protein: CASSLRGDGYTF.

This chain links TRBV9 with TRBJ1-5, with 10 bases matching TRBD1. CDR1 is SGDLS, CDR2 YYNGEE, per germline. With V trimmed by 0 bases and J by 11 bases, 8 bases remained unmatched. The CDR3 totals 15 residues. Written as DNA, the CDR3 is TGTGCCAGCAGCGTAGGGACAGGGGGAGGTTGGACCCAGCATTTT. Amino acid sequence: CASSVGTGGGWTQHF.

The chain carries TRBV19 and TRBJ2-7, with TRBD1 matching over 8 bases. V lost 5 bases, J lost 5 bases, and 11 bases stayed unmatched. The V gene's germline CDR1 is LNHDA and CDR2 SQIVND (reference sequence). This CDR3 region has 15 residues. As DNA, the CDR3 is TGTGCCAGTAGTTCGGACAGGGAAACCCCCGACGAGCAGTACTTC. It translates to CASSSDRETPDEQYF.

This rearrangement joins TRBV6-5 to TRBJ1-1; 8 bases are shared with TRBD1. The junction had 5 bases not matched to a gene; V was cut back by 0 bases and J by 5 bases. The germline CDR1 and CDR2 sequences are MNHEY and SVGAGI. CDR3 length: 15 residues. CDR3: CASSYSETGVTEAFF. The CDR3 DNA reads TGTGCCAGCAGTTACTCGGAGACAGGGGTTACTGAAGCTTTCTTT.

This clone has more than one count but fewer than ten. The gene calls are TRBV9 and TRBJ1-4, with no clear D. This CDR3 is built from 15 residues. V gave up 0 bases and J gave up 3 bases, with 9 bases separating them. Per the germline V gene, CDR1 is SGDLS and CDR2 is YYNGEE. The CDR3 loop is CASSVDDGANEKLFF. The CDR3 nucleotides are TGTGCCAGCAGCGTAGACGACGGGGCTAATGAAAAACTGTTTTTT.

The chain links TRBV9 to TRBJ2-2; possible D gene TRBD2, 6 bases. Looked up from germline, CDR1 is SGDLS and CDR2 is YYNGEE. The ends were cut back, 0 bases at V and 0 bases at J, with 9 bases in the middle. This CDR3 has 16 amino acids. The CDR3 DNA reads TGTGCCAGCAGCGTAGTTGGACTAACGAACACCGGGGAGCTGTTTTTT. It specifies CASSVVGLTNTGELFF.